This TCR beta chain was captured in a study of T cells after yellow fever vaccination. This CDR3 is 14 amino acids long. Trimming took off 2 bases at V and 4 bases at J, with 10 bases between the two ends. Germline V lookup: CDR1 SEHNR, CDR2 FQNEAQ (reference sequence). TCRdb re-derived calls from the 5' RACE reads in MiXCR, one entry per CDR3 protein. The table records some 350,000 distinct CDR3 sequences, about 4% of them present only once. The rearrangement joins TRBV7-9 to TRBJ2-3; D call uncertain. Sequences were derived from PBMCs, sampled 5 days after the yellow fever booster vaccination. The sequence was collected from a man aged 18 to 30 who received the YFV17D yellow fever vaccine. The CDR3 region is CASSLSISPDTQYF. The CDR3 nucleotides read TGTGCCAGCAGCTTATCAATAAGTCCAGATACGCAGTATTTT. Together with reference TRBV7-9 and TRBJ2-3, the CDR3 gives the full variable domain: DTGVSQNPRHKITKRGQNVTFRCDPISEHNRLYWYRQTLGQGPEFLTYFQNEAQLEKSRLLSDRFSAERPKGSFSTLEIQRTEQGDSAMYLCASSLSISPDTQYFGPGTRLTVL.